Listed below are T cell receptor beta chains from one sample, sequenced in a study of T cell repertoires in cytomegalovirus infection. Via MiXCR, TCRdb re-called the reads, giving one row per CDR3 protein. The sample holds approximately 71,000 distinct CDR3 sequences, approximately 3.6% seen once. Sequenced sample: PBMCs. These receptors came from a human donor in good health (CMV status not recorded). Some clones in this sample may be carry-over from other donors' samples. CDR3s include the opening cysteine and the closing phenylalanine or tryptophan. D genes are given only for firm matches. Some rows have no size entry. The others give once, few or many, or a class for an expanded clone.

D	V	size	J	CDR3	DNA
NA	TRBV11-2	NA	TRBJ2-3	CASSLRGSGTDTQYF	TGTGCCAGCAGTCTGAGGGGGTCTGGCACAGATACGCAGTATTTT
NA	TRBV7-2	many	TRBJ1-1	CASSTRMNTEAFF	TGTGCCAGCAGCACCCGGATGAACACTGAAGCTTTCTTT
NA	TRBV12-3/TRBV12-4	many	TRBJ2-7	CASSSDGYEQYF	TGTGCCAGCAGTTCCGACGGCTACGAGCAGTACTTC
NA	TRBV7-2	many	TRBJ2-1	CASSLGASYNEQFF	TGTGCCAGCAGCTTGGGAGCGTCCTACAATGAGCAGTTCTTC
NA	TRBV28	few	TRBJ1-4	CASSPQGEKLFF	TGTGCCAGCAGTCCCCAGGGAGAAAAACTGTTTTTT
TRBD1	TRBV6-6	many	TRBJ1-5	CASSTGTGENQPQHF	TGTGCCAGCAGTACCGGGACAGGGGAGAACCAGCCCCAGCATTTT
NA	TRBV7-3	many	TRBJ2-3	CASSLGTRGDTQYF	TGTGCCAGCAGCTTGGGGACCCGGGGAGATACGCAGTATTTT
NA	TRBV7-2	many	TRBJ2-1	CASSPGYAYNEQFF	TGTGCCAGCAGCCCCGGATACGCATACAATGAGCAGTTCTTC
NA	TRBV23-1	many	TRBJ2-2	CASSLRVTGELFF	TGCGCCAGCAGCCTCAGGGTCACCGGGGAGCTGTTTTTT
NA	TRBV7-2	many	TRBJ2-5	CASSLALGNQETQYF	TGTGCCAGCAGCTTAGCCCTAGGGAACCAAGAGACCCAGTACTTC
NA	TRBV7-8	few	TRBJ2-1	CASSVRVYEQFF	TGTGCCAGCAGCGTCAGGGTATATGAGCAGTTCTTC
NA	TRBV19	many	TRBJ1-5	CASSLVPRGISNQPQHF	TGTGCCAGTAGTCTTGTACCTAGAGGGATTAGCAATCAGCCCCAGCATTTT
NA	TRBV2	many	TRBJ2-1	CASSDRQGFDEQFF	TGTGCCAGCAGTGACCGGCAGGGCTTCGATGAGCAGTTCTTC
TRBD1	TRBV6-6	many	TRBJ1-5	CASSYVTGWQPQHF	TGTGCCAGCAGTTACGTGACAGGGTGGCAGCCCCAGCATTTT
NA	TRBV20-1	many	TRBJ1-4	CSATPGGDNEKLFF	TGCAGTGCTACTCCGGGGGGTGATAATGAAAAACTGTTTTTT
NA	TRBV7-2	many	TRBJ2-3	CASSIRKTDTQYF	TGTGCCAGCAGCATCCGGAAGACAGATACGCAGTATTTT
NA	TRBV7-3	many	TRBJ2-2	CASSLTPSSTGELFF	TGTGCCAGCAGCTTAACGCCCAGTTCAACCGGGGAGCTGTTTTTT
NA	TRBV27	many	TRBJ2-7	CASSLNSGDSPNEQYF	TGTGCCAGCAGTCTTAATTCTGGGGACTCCCCGAACGAGCAGTACTTC
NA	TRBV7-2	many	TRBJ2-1	CASSLAGSRSYNEQFF	TGTGCCAGCAGCTTAGCAGGGAGCCGCTCCTACAATGAGCAGTTCTTC
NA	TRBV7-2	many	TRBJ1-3	CASSLGWGNGNTIYF	TGTGCCAGCAGCTTAGGTTGGGGGAATGGAAACACCATATATTTT
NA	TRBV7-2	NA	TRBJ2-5	CASSSGQKETQYF	TGTGCCAGCAGCTCAGGACAGAAAGAGACCCAGTACTTC
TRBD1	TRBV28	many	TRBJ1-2	CASSSGQGYYGYTF	TGTGCCAGCAGTTCGGGACAGGGATACTATGGCTACACCTTC
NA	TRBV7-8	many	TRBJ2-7	CASSLSDQLEQYF	TGTGCCAGCAGCTTATCTGACCAATTGGAGCAGTACTTC
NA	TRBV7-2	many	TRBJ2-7	CASSFAGPRAYEQYF	TGTGCCAGCAGCTTTGCGGGTCCGCGGGCCTACGAGCAGTACTTC
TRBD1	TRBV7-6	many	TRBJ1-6	CASGSRQGPNSPLHF	TGTGCCAGCGGATCTAGACAGGGACCCAATTCACCCCTCCACTTT
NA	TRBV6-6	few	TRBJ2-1	CASSYSKAASYNEQFF	TGTGCCAGCAGTTACTCGAAGGCTGCCTCCTACAATGAGCAGTTCTTC
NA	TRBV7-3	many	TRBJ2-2	CASSLISTGELFF	TGTGCCAGCAGCTTAATTTCCACCGGGGAGCTGTTTTTT
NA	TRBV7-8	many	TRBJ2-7	CASSLGDALYEQYF	TGTGCCAGCAGCTTAGGGGATGCCCTCTACGAGCAGTACTTC
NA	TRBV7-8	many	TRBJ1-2	CASSLRQTYGYTF	TGTGCCAGCAGCTTAAGGCAGACATATGGCTACACCTTC
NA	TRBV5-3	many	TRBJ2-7	CASQRGWGALGDEQYF	TGTGCCAGCCAACGCGGGTGGGGGGCTTTAGGGGACGAGCAGTACTTC
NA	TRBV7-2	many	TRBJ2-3	CASSLSPTILTDTQYF	TGTGCCAGCAGCTTAAGCCCAACCATCCTCACAGATACGCAGTATTTT
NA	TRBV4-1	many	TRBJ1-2	CASSPLNGRANYGYTF	TGCGCCAGCAGCCCACTGAACGGGAGAGCTAACTATGGCTACACCTTC
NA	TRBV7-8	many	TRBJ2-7	CASSPLSPGTNPYEQYF	TGTGCCAGCAGCCCCCTCTCCCCCGGGACCAACCCCTACGAGCAGTACTTC
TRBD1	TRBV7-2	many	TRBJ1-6	CASSLEGQGASPLHF	TGTGCCAGCAGCTTAGAGGGACAGGGGGCCTCACCCCTCCACTTT
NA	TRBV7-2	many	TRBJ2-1	CASSSQIEQFF	TGTGCCAGCAGCTCTCAGATTGAGCAGTTCTTC
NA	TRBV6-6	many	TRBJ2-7	CASSYSDSGTYEQYF	TGTGCCAGCAGTTACTCTGATAGCGGAACCTACGAGCAGTACTTC
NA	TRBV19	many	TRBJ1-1	CASSRNLNTEAFF	TGTGCCAGTAGTAGGAACCTGAACACTGAAGCTTTCTTT
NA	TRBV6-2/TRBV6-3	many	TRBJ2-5	CASSFQTLGQETQYF	TGTGCCAGCAGTTTTCAGACCCTGGGGCAAGAGACCCAGTACTTC
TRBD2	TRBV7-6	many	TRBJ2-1	CASSQAGGFNEQFF	TGTGCCAGCAGCCAAGCGGGGGGGTTCAATGAGCAGTTCTTC
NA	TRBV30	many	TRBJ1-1	CAGLSREQAFF	TGTGCCGGGTTATCTCGGGAGCAGGCTTTCTTT
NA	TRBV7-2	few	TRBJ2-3	CASSLWQLPDTQYF	TGTGCCAGCAGCTTATGGCAGCTACCCGATACGCAGTATTTT
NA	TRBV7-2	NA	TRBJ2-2	CASSLHSALAGELFF	TGTGCCAGCAGCTTACACTCAGCCCTAGCCGGGGAGCTGTTTTTT
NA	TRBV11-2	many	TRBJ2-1	CASSSGRPGIGEQFF	TGTGCCAGCAGCTCCGGGAGACCCGGAATTGGTGAGCAGTTCTTC
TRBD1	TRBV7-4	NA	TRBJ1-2	CASSSWTGIGYTF	TGTGCCAGCAGCTCATGGACAGGGATCGGCTACACCTTC
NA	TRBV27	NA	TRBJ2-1	CASSFRPDLQFF	TGTGCCAGCAGTTTTAGGCCTGATCTGCAGTTCTTC
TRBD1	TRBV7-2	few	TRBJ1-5	CASSLDRDSYQPQHF	TGTGCCAGCAGCCTAGACCGGGACAGCTATCAGCCCCAGCATTTT
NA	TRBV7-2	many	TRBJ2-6	CASSYRSSGANVLTF	TGTGCCAGCAGCTACCGCTCTTCTGGGGCCAACGTCCTGACTTTC
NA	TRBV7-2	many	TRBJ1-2	CASSLALASGYTF	TGTGCCAGCAGCTTAGCGCTGGCCTCCGGCTACACCTTC
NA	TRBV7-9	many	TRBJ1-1	CASSLEGMNTEAFF	TGTGCCAGCAGCTTAGAAGGGATGAACACTGAAGCTTTCTTT
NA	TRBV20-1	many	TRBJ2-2	CSARPLGGPNTGELFF	TGCAGTGCTAGACCACTAGGAGGGCCCAACACCGGGGAGCTGTTTTTT
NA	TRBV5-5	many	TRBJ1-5	CASSFTAQGFQPQHF	TGTGCCAGCAGCTTCACGGCCCAGGGTTTTCAGCCCCAGCATTTT